Listed below are T cell receptor beta chains from one sample, sequenced in a study of identifying expanded T cells in peripheral blood. Produced via immunoSEQ multiplex PCR; TCRdb's table is partial and in-frame only. The sample has 100,000 or so clones, around 90% seen once; the top ten hold about 17%. Sample: blood. These receptor sequences come from a person between 18 and 70 years old in good health. CDR3s include the opening cysteine and the closing phenylalanine or tryptophan. D genes are given only for firm matches. Clone size, where shown, is once, few, many, or a class for clones that have expanded.

D	V	J	size	DNA	CDR3
TRBD2	TRBV5-1	TRBJ2-7	-	TGCGCCAGCAGCCAAGATCTAGAGCGGGGGAAATACGAGCAGTACTTC	CASSQDLERGKYEQYF
-	TRBV15	TRBJ1-3	-	TGTGCCACCAGCAGACCAGCGGGAAACACCATATATTTT	CATSRPAGNTIYF
-	TRBV9	TRBJ2-3	-	TGTGCCAGCAGCGTAGCTCCACACCCTGAGGGGGGTACGCAGTATTTT	CASSVAPHPEGGTQYF
TRBD1	TRBV7-2	TRBJ2-1	-	TGTGCCAGCAGCTTGGACAGGGGTTCCTACAATGAGCAGTTCTTC	CASSLDRGSYNEQFF
TRBD2	TRBV11-3	TRBJ2-1	-	TGTGCCAGCAGCCCCGGGAGGACGGGGCCCCACAATGAGCAGTTCTTC	CASSPGRTGPHNEQFF
TRBD2	TRBV5-8	TRBJ2-1	-	TGTGCCAGCGGCGGACTAGCGGTTTACAATGAGCAGTTCTTC	CASGGLAVYNEQFF
-	TRBV25-1	TRBJ1-5	-	TGTGCCAGCAGTGGGCTGGGAGGGGGAAATCAGCCCCAGCATTTT	CASSGLGGGNQPQHF
-	TRBV28	TRBJ2-7	-	TGTGCCAGCAGTGGGGTCAACGAGCAGTACTTC	CASSGVNEQYF
TRBD1	TRBV18	TRBJ2-1	-	TGTGCCAGCTCACCAAAAGCCTCGGGACAGGGGGCACACAATGAGCAGTTCTTC	CASSPKASGQGAHNEQFF
TRBD1	TRBV5-4	TRBJ1-2	-	TGTGCCAGCAGATTGACAACAGGGGCCGGGAACTATGGCTACACCTTC	CASRLTTGAGNYGYTF
-	TRBV5-1	TRBJ2-7	-	TGCGCCAGCAGCTTCAACAGCTACGAGCAGTACTTC	CASSFNSYEQYF
TRBD1	TRBV18	TRBJ1-6	-	TGTGCCAGCTCGCGGGACAGGGGGACGGGTTCACCCCTCCACTTT	CASSRDRGTGSPLHF
-	TRBV9	TRBJ2-1	once	TGTGCCAGCAGCGGGACAGCATACAATGAGCAGTTCTTC	CASSGTAYNEQFF
-	TRBV29-1	TRBJ1-2	-	TGCAGCGTCCCGGGGGCCAACGCTAACTATGGCTACACCTTC	CSVPGANANYGYTF
-	TRBV7-6	TRBJ2-2	-	TGTGCCAGCAGCTTAGCGCAGGGGGGGACCGGGGAGCTGTTTTTT	CASSLAQGGTGELFF
TRBD2	TRBV28	TRBJ2-1	-	TGTGCCAGCGCCGTTCCCTGGGGGGGGCAGTTCTTC	CASAVPWGGQFF
-	TRBV6-5	TRBJ1-1	-	TGTGCCAGCAGTTGGGGACCTCAGGGGAACACTGAAGCTTTCTTT	CASSWGPQGNTEAFF
-	TRBV7-2	TRBJ2-7	-	TGTGCCAGCAGCTTAGTATCCTACGAGCAGTACTTC	CASSLVSYEQYF
-	TRBV18	TRBJ2-3	-	TGTGCCAGCTCACCCTTTCAGGGTCAGGGGTCAGATACGCAGTATTTT	CASSPFQGQGSDTQYF
-	TRBV5-1	TRBJ1-2	-	TGCGCCAGCAGCTTTTTCGGCCAGGGGCTCAGCCATGGCTACACCTTC	CASSFFGQGLSHGYTF
-	TRBV25-1	TRBJ2-7	-	TGTGCCAGCAGTGCTACCCGCGAGCAGTACTTC	CASSATREQYF
-	TRBV6-6	TRBJ1-4	-	TGTGCCAGCAGTTACGGGTGGGAAGGAGAAAAACTGTTTTTT	CASSYGWEGEKLFF
-	TRBV4-2	TRBJ2-5	-	TGTGCCAGCAGCCAAGATGAGGGGGGGACCCAGTACTTC	CASSQDEGGTQYF
-	TRBV6-5	TRBJ2-5	-	TGTGCCAGCAGTTACGGGGCGAGAGAGACCCAGTACTTC	CASSYGARETQYF
-	TRBV27	TRBJ2-7	few	TGTGCCAGCAGTTTGTCAGGGGTCGGCGAGCAGTACTTC	CASSLSGVGEQYF
-	TRBV15	TRBJ2-2	-	TGTGCCACCAGCAGAGATCTCCTGACTTACGGGGAGCTGTTTTTT	CATSRDLLTYGELFF
-	TRBV7-2	TRBJ2-2	-	TGTGCCAGCAGCCTAAACCTTCCTACCGGGGAGCTGTTTTTT	CASSLNLPTGELFF
TRBD1	TRBV4-3	TRBJ1-2	-	TGCGCCAGCAGCCCGGCCGGGACAGCCCCCACTTCTAACTATGGCTACACCTTC	CASSPAGTAPTSNYGYTF
-	TRBV18	TRBJ2-3	-	TGTGCCAGCTCACCCCGGCAGGGGTACACAGATACGCAGTATTTT	CASSPRQGYTDTQYF
-	TRBV6-1	TRBJ1-5	-	TGTGCCAGCAGTGAAGGTGATAGTCAGCCCCAGCATTTT	CASSEGDSQPQHF
-	TRBV4-3	TRBJ2-7	-	TGCGCCAGCAGCCAAGATCACGGCCCTAGCTCCTACGAGCAGTACTTC	CASSQDHGPSSYEQYF
TRBD1	TRBV5-1	TRBJ1-2	-	TGCGCCAGCAGCTTGGAGGGGGCCCACTATGGCTACACCTTC	CASSLEGAHYGYTF
-	TRBV7-9	TRBJ1-1	-	TGTGCCAGCAGCTTAGCGGAGGGGAGGGCTTTCTTT	CASSLAEGRAFF
-	TRBV5-1	TRBJ1-2	-	TGCGCCAGCAGCCTGGACAGTCTCTATGGCTACACCTTC	CASSLDSLYGYTF
-	TRBV7-8	TRBJ1-6	-	TGTGCCAGCAGCGTCACCGGAGGGCCCTCCTATAATTCACCCCTCCACTTT	CASSVTGGPSYNSPLHF
-	TRBV28	TRBJ1-6	few	TGTGCCAGCAGTTGGCAGGATAATTCACCCCTCCACTTT	CASSWQDNSPLHF
-	TRBV2	TRBJ1-4	once	TGTGCCAGCAGCACAAACCCCACAGGGCGGATGAGTAAACTGTTTTTT	CASSTNPTGRMSKLFF
-	TRBV6-6	TRBJ2-7	-	TGTGCCAGCAGCGAGACCGGGACACTCACCCGGGAGCAGTACTTC	CASSETGTLTREQYF
-	TRBV11-2	TRBJ1-5	-	TGTGCCAGCAGCCAGGGTGGGGCAGGCGCCAGCGCTCAGCCCCAGCATTTT	CASSQGGAGASAQPQHF
TRBD1	TRBV15	TRBJ1-3	-	TGTGCCACCAAACAGGGGGCAGGAAACACCATATATTTT	CATKQGAGNTIYF
TRBD1	TRBV7-7	TRBJ2-5	-	TGTGCCAGCAGTACCTTCCCGGGACAGGGTCCAGAGACCCAGTACTTC	CASSTFPGQGPETQYF
-	TRBV28	TRBJ1-4	-	TGTGCCAGCAGTCCCAATGGGGGGGCAACTAATGAAAAACTGTTTTTT	CASSPNGGATNEKLFF
-	TRBV9	TRBJ2-4	-	TGTGCCAGCAGCGGAGGTGGAAACATTCAGTACTTC	CASSGGGNIQYF
-	TRBV18	TRBJ2-5	-	TGTGCCAGCTCCAATGAACAGGGAACCGAGACCCAGTACTTC	CASSNEQGTETQYF
-	TRBV4-3	TRBJ2-3	-	TGCGCCAGCAGCCAAGATTGGCGGGGGCCTAGCACAGATACGCAGTATTTT	CASSQDWRGPSTDTQYF
-	TRBV6-1	TRBJ2-7	few	TGTGCCAGCAGGCAGGGGCGAGAAACCTACGAGCAGTACTTC	CASRQGRETYEQYF
TRBD1	TRBV6-5	TRBJ2-5	-	TGTGCCAGCAGCAAGACAGGGGCCCCCGAGACCCAGTACTTC	CASSKTGAPETQYF
TRBD1	TRBV7-8	TRBJ2-7	-	TGTGCCAGCAGCGCGAGACAGGGGGCTCAGAGCTACGAGCAGTACTTC	CASSARQGAQSYEQYF
TRBD2	TRBV30	TRBJ2-7	-	TGTGCCTGGAGTGCGGGACTAGCGGGGGGGCCCGACGAGCAGTACTTC	CAWSAGLAGGPDEQYF
-	TRBV6-1	TRBJ1-5	-	TGTGCCAGCAGTGACTGGTCAGGGTATCAGCCCCAGCATTTT	CASSDWSGYQPQHF
TRBD1	TRBV11-2	TRBJ1-4	once	TGTGCCAGCAGCTTAGATCCACAGGGGGCATATAATGAAAAACTGTTTTTT	CASSLDPQGAYNEKLFF
TRBD1	TRBV5-1	TRBJ2-1	-	TGCGCCAGCAGCTTGGGTAGGGGGCTATACAATGAGCAGTTCTTC	CASSLGRGLYNEQFF
-	TRBV14	TRBJ1-1	large	TGTGCCAGCAGCCAAGATCGGGCATTAGCTTTCTTT	CASSQDRALAFF
TRBD1	TRBV30	TRBJ2-2	-	TGTGCCTGGAGTAGGGGGCCACTCACCGGGGAGCTGTTTTTT	CAWSRGPLTGELFF
TRBD1	TRBV7-2	TRBJ2-2	-	TGTGCCAGCAGCCCCGGGACAGGGGGCATCGGGGAGCTGTTTTTT	CASSPGTGGIGELFF
-	TRBV7-2	TRBJ1-1	once	TGTGCCAGTCGACAGTTCATGAACACTGAAGCTTTCTTT	CASRQFMNTEAFF
TRBD2	TRBV4-1	TRBJ2-5	-	TGCGCCAGCAGCCAAGATCAGTTTCGTTTCGGGGGGAGGGACCAAGAGACCCAGTACTTC	CASSQDQFRFGGRDQETQYF
-	TRBV27	TRBJ2-6	once	TGTGCCAGCAGTTTAGGCCTGCACTCTGGGGCCAACGTCCTGACTTTC	CASSLGLHSGANVLTF
-	TRBV2	TRBJ2-7	-	TGTGCCAGCAGTGAAGAAGGTACCCTAGTGGTCGAGCAGTACTTC	CASSEEGTLVVEQYF